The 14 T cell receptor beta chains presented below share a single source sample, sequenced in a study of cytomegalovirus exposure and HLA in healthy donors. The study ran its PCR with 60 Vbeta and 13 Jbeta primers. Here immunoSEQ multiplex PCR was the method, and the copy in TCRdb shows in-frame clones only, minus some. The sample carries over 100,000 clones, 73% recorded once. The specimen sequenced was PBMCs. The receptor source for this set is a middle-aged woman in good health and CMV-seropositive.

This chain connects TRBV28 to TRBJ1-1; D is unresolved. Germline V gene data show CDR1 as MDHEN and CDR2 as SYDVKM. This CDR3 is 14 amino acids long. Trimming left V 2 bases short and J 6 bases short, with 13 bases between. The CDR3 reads CASSLLGESAEAFF. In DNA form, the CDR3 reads TGTGCCAGCAGTTTACTGGGAGAGTCGGCTGAAGCTTTCTTT.

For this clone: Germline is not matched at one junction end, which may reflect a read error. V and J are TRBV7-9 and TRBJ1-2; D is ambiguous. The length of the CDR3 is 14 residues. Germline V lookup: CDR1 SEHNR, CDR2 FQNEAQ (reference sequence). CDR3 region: CSSSLTPSNYGYTF. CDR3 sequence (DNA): TGTTCCAGCAGCTTAACCCCCAGTAACTATGGCTACACCTTC.

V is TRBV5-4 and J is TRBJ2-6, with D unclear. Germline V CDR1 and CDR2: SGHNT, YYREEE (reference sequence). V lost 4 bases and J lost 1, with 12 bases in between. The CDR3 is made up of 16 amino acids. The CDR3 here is CASSRGKLSGANVLTF. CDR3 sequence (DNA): TGTGCCAGCAGCCGAGGAAAGCTTTCTGGGGCCAACGTCCTGACTTTC.

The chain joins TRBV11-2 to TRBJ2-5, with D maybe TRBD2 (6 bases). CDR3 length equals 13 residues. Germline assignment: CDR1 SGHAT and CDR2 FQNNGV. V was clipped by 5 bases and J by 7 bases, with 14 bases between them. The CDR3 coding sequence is TGTGCCAGCAGCCCGGGGGTTCCCGGGACCCAGTACTTC. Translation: CASSPGVPGTQYF. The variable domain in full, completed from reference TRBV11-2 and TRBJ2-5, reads EAGVAQSPRYKIIEKRQSVAFWCNPISGHATLYWYQQILGQGPKLLIQFQNNGVVDDSQLPKDRFSAERLKGVDSTLKIQPAKLEDSAVYLCASSPGVPGTQYFGPGTRLLVL.

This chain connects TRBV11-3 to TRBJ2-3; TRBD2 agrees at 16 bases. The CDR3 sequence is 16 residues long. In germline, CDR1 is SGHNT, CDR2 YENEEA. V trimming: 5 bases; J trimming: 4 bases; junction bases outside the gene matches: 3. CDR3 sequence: CASSPGLAGGSDTQYF. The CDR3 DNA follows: TGTGCCAGCAGCCCGGGACTAGCGGGGGGGTCAGATACGCAGTATTTT. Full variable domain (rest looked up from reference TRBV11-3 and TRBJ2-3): EAGVVQSPRYKIIEKKQPVAFWCNPISGHNTLYWYLQNLGQGPELLIRYENEEAVDDSQLPKDRFSAERLKGVDSTLKIQPAELGDSAVYLCASSPGLAGGSDTQYFGPGTRLTVL.

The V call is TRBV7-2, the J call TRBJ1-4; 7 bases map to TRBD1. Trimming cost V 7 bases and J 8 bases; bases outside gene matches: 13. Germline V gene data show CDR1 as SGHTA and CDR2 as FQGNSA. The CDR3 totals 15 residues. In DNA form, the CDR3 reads TGTGCCAGCACCGCCTCTACAGGGGTGGGGGAAAAACTGTTTTTT. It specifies CASTASTGVGEKLFF.

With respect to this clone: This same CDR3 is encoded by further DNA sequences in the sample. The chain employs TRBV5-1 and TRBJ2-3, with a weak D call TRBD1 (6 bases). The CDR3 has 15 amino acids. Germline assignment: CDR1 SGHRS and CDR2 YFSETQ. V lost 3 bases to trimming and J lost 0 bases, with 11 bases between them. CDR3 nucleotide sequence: TGCGCCAGCAGCTCCCAGGGGCTCAGCACAGATACGCAGTATTTT. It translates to CASSSQGLSTDTQYF.

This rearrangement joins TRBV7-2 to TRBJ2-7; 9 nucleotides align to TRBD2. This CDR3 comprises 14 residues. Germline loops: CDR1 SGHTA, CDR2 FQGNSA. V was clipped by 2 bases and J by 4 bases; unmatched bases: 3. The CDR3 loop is CASSLQAGGYEQYF. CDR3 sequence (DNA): TGTGCCAGCAGCTTACAAGCGGGGGGATACGAGCAGTACTTC.

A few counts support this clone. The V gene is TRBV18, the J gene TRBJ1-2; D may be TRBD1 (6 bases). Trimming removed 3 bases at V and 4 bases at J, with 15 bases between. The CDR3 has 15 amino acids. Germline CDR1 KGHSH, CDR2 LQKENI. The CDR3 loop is CASSPNRQVVYGYTF. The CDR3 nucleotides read TGTGCCAGCTCACCGAATAGACAGGTGGTCTATGGCTACACCTTC.

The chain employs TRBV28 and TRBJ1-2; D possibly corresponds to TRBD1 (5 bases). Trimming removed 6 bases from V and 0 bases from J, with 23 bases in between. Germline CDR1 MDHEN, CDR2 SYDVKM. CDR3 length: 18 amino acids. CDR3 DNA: TGTGCCAGCAGATCCCCGACAGAAACAACCTTCACTAACTATGGCTACACCTTC. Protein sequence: CASRSPTETTFTNYGYTF.

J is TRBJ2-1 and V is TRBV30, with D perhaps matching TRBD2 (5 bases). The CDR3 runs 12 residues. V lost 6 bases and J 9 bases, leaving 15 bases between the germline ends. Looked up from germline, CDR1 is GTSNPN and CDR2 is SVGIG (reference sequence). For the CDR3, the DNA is TGTGCCTGCCGCTCCGGGGAATTTGAGCAGTTCTTC. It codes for CACRSGEFEQFF.

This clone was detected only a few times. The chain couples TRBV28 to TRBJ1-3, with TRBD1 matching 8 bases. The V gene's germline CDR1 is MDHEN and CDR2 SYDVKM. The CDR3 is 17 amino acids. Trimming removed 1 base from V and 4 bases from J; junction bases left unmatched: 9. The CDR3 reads CASSLYPGRDRGNTIYF. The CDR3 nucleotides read TGTGCCAGCAGTTTATATCCGGGCCGGGACAGGGGAAACACCATATATTTT.

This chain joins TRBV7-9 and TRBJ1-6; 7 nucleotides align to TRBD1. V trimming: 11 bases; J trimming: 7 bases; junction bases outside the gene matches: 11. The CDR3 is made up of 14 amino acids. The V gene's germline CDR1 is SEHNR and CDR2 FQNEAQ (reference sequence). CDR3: CASRVGTANSPLHF. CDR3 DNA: TGTGCCTCTCGGGTGGGGACAGCCAATTCACCCCTCCACTTT.

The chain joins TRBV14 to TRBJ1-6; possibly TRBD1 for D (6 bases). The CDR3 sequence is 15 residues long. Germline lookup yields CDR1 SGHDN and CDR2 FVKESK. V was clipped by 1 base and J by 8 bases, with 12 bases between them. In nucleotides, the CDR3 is TGTGCCAGCAGCCAAGTGGCCGGGGGGCATTCACCCCTCCACTTT. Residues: CASSQVAGGHSPLHF.